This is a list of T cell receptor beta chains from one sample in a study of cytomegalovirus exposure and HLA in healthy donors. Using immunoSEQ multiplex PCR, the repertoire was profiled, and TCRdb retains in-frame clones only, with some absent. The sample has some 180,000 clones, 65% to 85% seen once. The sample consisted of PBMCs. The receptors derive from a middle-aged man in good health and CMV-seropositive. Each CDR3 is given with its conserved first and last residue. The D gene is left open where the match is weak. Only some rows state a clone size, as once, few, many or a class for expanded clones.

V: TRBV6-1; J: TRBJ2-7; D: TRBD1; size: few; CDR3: CASSQRSTGAYEQYF; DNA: TGTGCCAGCAGCCAAAGGTCGACAGGGGCCTACGAGCAGTACTTC
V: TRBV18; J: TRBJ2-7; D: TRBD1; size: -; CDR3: CASSPVRQGDEQYF; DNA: TGTGCCAGCTCACCGGTGAGACAGGGGGACGAGCAGTACTTC
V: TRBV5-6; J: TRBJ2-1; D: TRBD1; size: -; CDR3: CASSWGQGPGTEQFF; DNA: TGTGCCAGCAGCTGGGGACAGGGTCCGGGAACTGAGCAGTTCTTC
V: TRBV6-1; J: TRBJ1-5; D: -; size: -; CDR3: CASSAVQGSNQPQHF; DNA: TGTGCCAGCAGCGCGGTCCAAGGCAGCAATCAGCCCCAGCATTTT
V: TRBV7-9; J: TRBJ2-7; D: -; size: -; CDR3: CASSLEAVSYEQYF; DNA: TGTGCCAGCAGCTTAGAGGCGGTCTCCTACGAGCAGTACTTC
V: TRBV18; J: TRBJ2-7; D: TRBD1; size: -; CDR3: CASSSQIPTGVTYEQYF; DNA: TGTGCCAGCTCATCTCAAATACCGACAGGGGTCACCTACGAGCAGTACTTC
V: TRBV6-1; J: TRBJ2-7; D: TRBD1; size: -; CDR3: CASSETQGASREQYF; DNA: TGTGCCAGCAGTGAAACGCAGGGGGCCTCGAGAGAGCAGTACTTC
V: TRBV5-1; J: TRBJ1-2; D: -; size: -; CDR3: CASSLDSNYGYTF; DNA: TGCGCCAGCAGCTTGGACAGCAACTATGGCTACACCTTC
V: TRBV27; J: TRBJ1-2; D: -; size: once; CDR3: CASSLGGNGYTF; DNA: TGTGCCAGCAGTTTGGGGGGGAACGGCTACACCTTC
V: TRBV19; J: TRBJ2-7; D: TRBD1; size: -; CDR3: CASSLGQISYEQYF; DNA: TGTGCCAGTAGTTTGGGACAGATCTCCTACGAGCAGTACTTC
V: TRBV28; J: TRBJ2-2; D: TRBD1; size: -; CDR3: CASSSGQGGTGELFF; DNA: TGTGCCAGCAGTTCGGGACAGGGGGGCACCGGGGAGCTGTTTTTT
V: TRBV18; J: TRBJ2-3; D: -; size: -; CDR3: CASSPGPGEADTQYF; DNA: TGTGCCAGCTCACCAGGCCCTGGGGAGGCAGATACGCAGTATTTT
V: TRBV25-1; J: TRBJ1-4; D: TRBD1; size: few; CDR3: CASRQGQVLNEKLFF; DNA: TGTGCCAGCAGGCAAGGACAGGTGCTTAATGAAAAACTGTTTTTT
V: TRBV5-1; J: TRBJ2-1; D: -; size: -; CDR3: CASSLAGGDRGEQFF; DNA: TGCGCCAGCAGCTTGGCCGGGGGAGACCGGGGTGAGCAGTTCTTC
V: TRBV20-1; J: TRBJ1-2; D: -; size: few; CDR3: CSAIPGGGYTF; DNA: TGCAGTGCTATTCCGGGAGGGGGCTACACCTTC
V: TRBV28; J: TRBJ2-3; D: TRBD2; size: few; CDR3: CASTPGLAGGFSTDTQYF; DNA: TGTGCCAGCACCCCCGGACTAGCGGGAGGTTTTAGCACAGATACGCAGTATTTT
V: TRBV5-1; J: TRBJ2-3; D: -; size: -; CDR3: CASSLEGSSTDTQYF; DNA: TGCGCCAGCAGCTTGGAGGGGTCTAGCACAGATACGCAGTATTTT
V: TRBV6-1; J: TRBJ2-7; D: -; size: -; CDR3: CASSEVADSYEQYF; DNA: TGTGCCAGCAGTGAAGTAGCGGACTCCTACGAGCAGTACTTC
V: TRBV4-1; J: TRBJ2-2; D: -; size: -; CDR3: CASSLSSGTGELFF; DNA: TGCGCCAGCAGCCTATCTAGTGGCACCGGGGAGCTGTTTTTT
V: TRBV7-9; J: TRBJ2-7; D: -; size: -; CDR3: CASSRRRGEQYF; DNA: TGTGCCAGCAGCCGACGTCGAGGAGAGCAGTACTTC
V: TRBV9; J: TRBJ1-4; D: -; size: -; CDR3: CASSGTATNEKLFF; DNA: TGTGCCAGCAGCGGTACGGCAACTAATGAAAAACTGTTTTTT
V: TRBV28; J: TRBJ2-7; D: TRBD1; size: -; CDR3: CASSLGAQGGGYEQYF; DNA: TGTGCCAGCAGTTTAGGGGCACAGGGGGGAGGCTACGAGCAGTACTTC
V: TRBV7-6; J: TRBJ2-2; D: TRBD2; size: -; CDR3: CASSLERLAGVYTGELFF; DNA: TGTGCCAGCAGCTTAGAGAGGTTAGCGGGAGTATACACCGGGGAGCTGTTTTTT
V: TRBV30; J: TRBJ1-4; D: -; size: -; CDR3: CAWSVQGGVREKLFF; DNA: TGTGCCTGGAGTGTACAAGGGGGGGTGAGGGAAAAACTGTTTTTT
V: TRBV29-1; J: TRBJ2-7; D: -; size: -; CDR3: CSVGGNGAYEQYF; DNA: TGCAGCGTTGGTGGGAATGGGGCCTACGAGCAGTACTTC
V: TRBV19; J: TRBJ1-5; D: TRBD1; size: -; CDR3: CASSVLLHRDRGNQPQHF; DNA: TGTGCCAGTAGTGTCCTTCTCCACCGGGACAGGGGAAATCAGCCCCAGCATTTT
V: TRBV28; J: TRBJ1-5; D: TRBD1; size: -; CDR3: CASSTRGPGQPQHF; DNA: TGTGCCAGCAGCACCAGGGGGCCTGGGCAGCCCCAGCATTTT
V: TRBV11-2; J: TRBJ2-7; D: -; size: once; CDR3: CASSVGLVTTYEQYF; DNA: TGTGCCAGCAGCGTAGGACTCGTTACTACCTACGAGCAGTACTTC
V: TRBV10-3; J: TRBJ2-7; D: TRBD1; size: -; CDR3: CAISYGQGPPYF; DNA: TGTGCCATCAGCTATGGACAGGGGCCTCCGTACTTC
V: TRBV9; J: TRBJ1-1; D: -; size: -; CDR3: CASSYDSNTEAFF; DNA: TGTGCCAGCAGCTACGACAGCAACACTGAAGCTTTCTTT
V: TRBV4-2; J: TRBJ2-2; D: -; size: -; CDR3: CASSRRASTEGSTGELFF; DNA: TGTGCCAGCAGTCGGAGGGCTAGCACCGAAGGAAGCACCGGGGAGCTGTTTTTT
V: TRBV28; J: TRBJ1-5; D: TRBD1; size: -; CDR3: CASSLAGGGNQPQHF; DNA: TGTGCCAGCAGTCTCGCAGGGGGTGGCAATCAGCCCCAGCATTTT
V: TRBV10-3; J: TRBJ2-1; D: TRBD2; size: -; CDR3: CAISGPPLRLAEGNEQFF; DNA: TGTGCCATCAGTGGCCCCCCGCTGCGACTAGCGGAGGGGAATGAGCAGTTCTTC
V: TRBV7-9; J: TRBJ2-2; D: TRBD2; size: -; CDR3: CSSSLGLAGLTGELFF; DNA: TGTTCCAGCAGTCTCGGACTAGCGGGCCTCACCGGGGAGCTGTTTTTT
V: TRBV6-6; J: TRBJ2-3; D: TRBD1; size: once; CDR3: CAGSGGGTDTQYF; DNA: TGTGCCGGCTCAGGGGGAGGCACAGATACGCAGTATTTT
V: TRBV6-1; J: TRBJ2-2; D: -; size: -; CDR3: CASSEVGTGTGELFF; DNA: TGTGCCAGCAGTGAAGTGGGGACTGGGACCGGGGAGCTGTTTTTT
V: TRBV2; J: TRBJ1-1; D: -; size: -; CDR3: CASSALGGRNTEAFF; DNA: TGTGCCAGCAGTGCCCTGGGGGGGAGGAACACTGAAGCTTTCTTT
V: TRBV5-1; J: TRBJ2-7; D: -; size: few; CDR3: CASSFHLAYEQYF; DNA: TGCGCCAGCAGTTTTCACCTCGCCTATGAGCAGTACTTC
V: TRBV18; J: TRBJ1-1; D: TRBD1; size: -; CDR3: CASSPSGQGKSEAFF; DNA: TGTGCCAGCTCACCTTCCGGACAGGGAAAGTCTGAAGCTTTCTTT
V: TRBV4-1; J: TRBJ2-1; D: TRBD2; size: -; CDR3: CASSLLELAGNNEQFF; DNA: TGCGCCAGCAGCCTCCTTGAGCTAGCGGGGAACAATGAGCAGTTCTTC
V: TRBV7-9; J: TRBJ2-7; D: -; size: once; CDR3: CASSKGQLYEQYF; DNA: TGTGCCAGCAGCAAAGGACAGCTCTACGAGCAGTACTTC
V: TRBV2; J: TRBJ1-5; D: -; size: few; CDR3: CASSERQKNQPQHF; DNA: TGTGCCAGCAGTGAACGACAGAAGAATCAGCCCCAGCATTTT
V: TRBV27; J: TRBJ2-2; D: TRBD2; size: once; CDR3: CASPTRLAGKNTGELFF; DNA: TGTGCCAGCCCAACCCGACTAGCGGGGAAGAACACCGGGGAGCTGTTTTTT
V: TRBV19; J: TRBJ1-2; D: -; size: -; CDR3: CASRKVTGFPNYGYTF; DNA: TGTGCCAGTAGGAAAGTAACAGGGTTTCCTAACTATGGCTACACCTTC
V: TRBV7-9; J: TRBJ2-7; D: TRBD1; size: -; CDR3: CASDRGAYEQYF; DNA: TGTGCCAGTGACAGGGGCGCCTACGAGCAGTACTTC
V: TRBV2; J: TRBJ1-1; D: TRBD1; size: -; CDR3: CANRPHRQGNTEAFF; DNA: TGTGCCAACCGTCCCCATCGACAGGGCAACACTGAAGCTTTCTTT
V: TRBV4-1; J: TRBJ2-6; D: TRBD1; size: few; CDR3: CASSQDRDSVSSGANVLTF; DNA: TGCGCCAGCAGCCAAGACCGGGACAGTGTAAGCTCTGGGGCCAACGTCCTGACTTTC
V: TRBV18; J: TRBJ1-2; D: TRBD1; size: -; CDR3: CASSPVRDRVGYTF; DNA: TGTGCCAGCTCACCAGTCCGGGACAGGGTCGGCTACACCTTC
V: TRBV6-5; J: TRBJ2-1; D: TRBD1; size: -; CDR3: CASTPTGGTYNEQFF; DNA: TGTGCCAGCACCCCGACAGGGGGAACTTACAATGAGCAGTTCTTC
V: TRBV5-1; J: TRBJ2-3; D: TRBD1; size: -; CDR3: CASSLGTARTDTQYF; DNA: TGCGCCAGCAGCCTGGGGACAGCTCGCACAGATACGCAGTATTTT
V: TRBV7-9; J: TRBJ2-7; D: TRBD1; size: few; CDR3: CASSAPLGQVYEQYF; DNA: TGTGCCAGCAGCGCCCCCCTGGGACAGGTCTACGAGCAGTACTTC
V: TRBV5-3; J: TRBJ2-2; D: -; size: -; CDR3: CARSLNPGIKAGELFF; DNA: TGTGCCAGAAGCTTGAACCCGGGGATAAAGGCCGGGGAGCTGTTTTTT
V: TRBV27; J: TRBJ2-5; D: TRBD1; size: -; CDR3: CASTLRQGPSETQYF; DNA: TGTGCCAGCACCTTACGACAGGGACCGTCTGAGACCCAGTACTTC
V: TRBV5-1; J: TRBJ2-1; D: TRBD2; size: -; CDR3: CASSLVMGLAGDNEQFF; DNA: TGCGCCAGCAGCTTGGTAATGGGACTAGCGGGAGACAATGAGCAGTTCTTC
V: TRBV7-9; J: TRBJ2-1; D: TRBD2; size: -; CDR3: CASSLAAGGPNEQFF; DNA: TGTGCCAGCAGCTTAGCGGCGGGAGGGCCCAATGAGCAGTTCTTC
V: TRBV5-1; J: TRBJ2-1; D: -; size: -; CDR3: CASSSQGAGGGHEQFF; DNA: TGCGCCAGCAGCTCACAGGGCGCGGGCGGTGGGCATGAGCAGTTCTTC